This T cell receptor beta chain was profiled in a study of T cell responses to AZD1222 COVID-19 vaccine. Sequencing used immunoSEQ multiplex PCR; TCRdb keeps in-frame clones, though not all of them. The data show 56,000 or so clones, 60% to 80% seen once. Remarks on this clone: Its antigen is currently unknown.

Study-level points and caveats: Spike was spanned by vaccine-associated CD4 TCRs, which were dominant at 160-218 and 743-854. Unmutated regions of variants are reportedly targeted by nearly half of spike-specific TCRs. Donors skewed white British and female; clonal diversity was possibly underestimated.

The sequence came from an adult who received the AZD1222 COVID-19 vaccine. The sample here was peripheral blood, taken 28 days after the second AZD1222 dose.

The CDR3 DNA reads as TGTGCCAGCAGCTTAGACAGGAGGGGTGAGACCCAGTACTTC. It codes for CASSLDRRGETQYF. The chain combines TRBV5-4 with TRBJ2-5; D could derive from TRBD1 or TRBD2 (6 bases each). V dropped 2 bases and J dropped 5 bases, with 13 bases sitting between them. The CDR3 consists of 14 residues. From germline, CDR1 is SGHNT and CDR2 YYREEE (reference sequence).